The 21 T cell receptor beta chains below were found in one sample sequenced in a study of T cells in localized non-small cell lung cancer (dated by TCRdb to about 2020). Libraries were prepared through the immunoSEQ multiplex PCR assay. Imported from immuneACCESS, the table was reduced by TCRdb to in-frame sequences with V and J called. These copies leave out some clones; in studies compared against another copy, an unresolved V gene accounts for under half, and the cause of the remainder is not known. The sample table contains 55,000 to 80,000 clones; only one count was recorded for almost 85% of them. Roughly 14% of the sample goes to the ten largest clones. This specimen consisted of peripheral blood, obtained before any cancer treatment. The receptors shown here come from a female donor of 60 years or more with stage I lung adenocarcinoma.

J is TRBJ1-1 and V is TRBV20-1; unclear D gene. CDR1 is DFQATT and CDR2 is SNEGSKA in the germline V gene (reference sequence). This CDR3 has 11 amino acids. The V end lost 5 bases, the J end lost 9 bases, and 13 bases lay between the germline ends. The CDR3 region has the DNA TGCAGTGCTCATTTCGGTTTCCAAGCTTTCTTT. Residues: CSAHFGFQAFF.

The V and J genes are TRBV10-2 and TRBJ2-3; D is ambiguous. Looked up from germline, CDR1 is WSHSY and CDR2 is SAAADI. The V gene lost 3 bases and the J gene lost 1 base, with 11 bases spanning the gap. This CDR3 spans 15 amino acids. The CDR3 region is CASSDRGIGTDTQYF. The CDR3, as DNA: TGCGCCAGCAGTGATCGTGGAATAGGCACAGATACGCAGTATTTT.

The chain links TRBV6-5 to TRBJ2-7; 9 bases are shared with TRBD1. The J segment lost 7 bases and the V segment lost 6 bases, leaving 10 bases of the junction unmatched. CDR1 is MNHEY and CDR2 is SVGAGI in the germline V gene. The length of the CDR3 is 14 residues. CDR3 residues: CASSRGQGRGEQYF. DNA of the CDR3: TGTGCCAGCAGCCGCGGACAGGGGAGGGGAGAGCAGTACTTC.

The V and J genes are TRBV19 and TRBJ1-1, with unresolved D. V gave up 1 base and J gave up 3 bases, with 9 bases separating them. Germline CDR1 LNHDA, CDR2 SQIVND (reference sequence). This CDR3 is built from 14 residues. CDR3 DNA sequence: TGTGCCAGTAGTATAGGGAGCAGGCACACTGAAGCTTTCTTT. It codes for CASSIGSRHTEAFF. The full variable domain, in which reference TRBV19 and TRBJ1-1 provide the parts outside the CDR3, is DGGITQSPKYLFRKEGQNVTLSCEQNLNHDAMYWYRQDPGQGLRLIYYSQIVNDFQKGDIAEGYSVSREKKESFPLTVTSAQKNPTAFYLCASSIGSRHTEAFFGQGTRLTVV.

This clone was picked up one time. DNA for the CDR3: TGTGCCAGCAGTTACGGGGGCGGGGGTCAGCCCCAGCATTTT. This codes for CASSYGGGGQPQHF. V is TRBV6-6 and J is TRBJ1-5; possible D gene TRBD1, 6 bases. CDR3 length: 14 residues. The V end lost 2 bases, the J end lost 6 bases, and 11 bases lay between the germline ends. Germline assignment: CDR1 MNHNY and CDR2 SVGAGI (reference sequence).

The J gene is TRBJ2-2, the V gene TRBV25-1, with 7 bases fitting TRBD2. Germline V gene sequence: CDR1 MGHDK, CDR2 SYGVNS. This CDR3 is built from 14 residues. With V trimmed by 5 bases and J by 16 bases, 16 bases remained unmatched. In nucleotides, the CDR3 is TGTGCCAGCAGTCCTTTCGGTAGGGAGGGAAGACCGTTTTTT. Translating gives CASSPFGREGRPFF.

This clone showed up just a few times. V usage is TRBV9 and J usage is TRBJ1-1; no clear D gene. This CDR3 comprises 13 residues. Looked up from germline, CDR1 is SGDLS and CDR2 is YYNGEE. V was shortened by 6 bases and J by 1 base, with 10 bases between the two germline ends. The CDR3 bases are TGTGCCAGCAAGGCGCCCTCGAACACTGAAGCTTTCTTT. It translates to CASKAPSNTEAFF.

The V and J genes are TRBV9 and TRBJ2-2, with D uncertain. Trimming cost V 0 bases and J 6 bases, with 3 bases left between them. The CDR3 sequence is 12 residues long. Germline-derived CDR1 and CDR2 are SGDLS and YYNGEE. The CDR3 DNA sequence: TGTGCCAGCAGCGTAGCAGCCGGGGAGCTGTTTTTT. Encoded protein: CASSVAAGELFF. Complete variable domain (other parts from reference TRBV9 and TRBJ2-2): DSGVTQTPKHLITATGQRVTLRCSPRSGDLSVYWYQQSLDQGLQFLIQYYNGEERAKGNILERFSAQQFPDLHSELNLSSLELGDSALYFCASSVAAGELFFGEGSRLTVL.

The CDR3 coding sequence is TGTGCCAGCAGTTTCGCGGAGCTCTACGAGCAGTACTTC. This encodes CASSFAELYEQYF. The chain is built from TRBV6-6 and TRBJ2-7; D is undetermined. The V gene's germline CDR1 is MNHNY and CDR2 SVGAGI (reference sequence). This CDR3 region has 13 residues. The V end was cut by 4 bases, the J end by 3 bases, with 10 bases between.

This chain uses TRBV2 with TRBJ2-6; D call uncertain. With 5 bases removed from V and 0 bases from J, the gap between germline ends came to 8 bases. Germline V lookup: CDR1 SNHLY, CDR2 FYNNEI. The CDR3 loop spans 15 amino acids. CDR3: CASSSSYSGANVLTF. The CDR3 DNA reads as TGTGCCAGCAGTAGCTCCTACTCTGGGGCCAACGTCCTGACTTTC.

V and J are TRBV6-5 and TRBJ1-2, with 8 bases matching TRBD1. This CDR3 has 14 residues. After removal of 0 bases from V and 6 bases from J, the junction contained 3 bases not matched to a gene. Germline CDR1 reads MNHEY; CDR2 reads SVGAGI. CDR3 sequence: CASSYSQGADGYTF. The CDR3 nucleotides read TGTGCCAGCAGTTACTCCCAGGGGGCGGATGGCTACACCTTC.

This clone was detected only once. The chain employs TRBV27 and TRBJ2-7; TRBD2 is a possible D gene (6 bases). CDR3 length equals 15 residues. Germline CDR1 reads MNHEY; CDR2 reads SMNVEV (reference sequence). V was clipped by 3 bases and J by 0 bases, with 12 bases between them. CDR3 protein: CASSFSGQISYEQYF. The CDR3, as DNA: TGTGCCAGCAGTTTCAGCGGGCAGATCTCCTACGAGCAGTACTTC.

In this sample, this clone turned up once. The chain uses TRBV19 and TRBJ2-7, with D possibly being TRBD2 (6 bases). CDR3 length: 14 residues. Germline V gene sequence: CDR1 LNHDA, CDR2 SQIVND (reference sequence). V shed 3 bases and J shed 0 bases, with 9 bases lying between them. The CDR3 spells CASSIAGNSYEQYF. As DNA, the CDR3 is TGTGCCAGTAGTATCGCGGGGAACTCCTACGAGCAGTACTTC.

J is TRBJ2-5 and V is TRBV7-9, with D possibly being TRBD2 (5 bases). CDR3 length: 13 amino acids. With 5 bases removed from V and 5 bases from J, the gap between germline ends came to 12 bases. Germline CDR1 is SEHNR and CDR2 is FQNEAQ (reference sequence). CDR3 coding DNA: TGTGCCAGCAGCCCCCCGGGGAACGAGACCCAGTACTTC. Protein sequence: CASSPPGNETQYF.

The rearrangement links TRBV7-3 to TRBJ2-5; D remains unclear. The V gene's germline CDR1 is SGHTA and CDR2 FQGTGA. Between the trimmed V and J ends, which lost 6 bases and 7 bases, there was a span of 9 bases. The CDR3 spans 11 residues. The CDR3 DNA is TGTGCCAGCAGTAAGGATGGGACCCAGTACTTC. This encodes CASSKDGTQYF.

This clone was observed once. This sample also contains other DNA sequences that code for the same CDR3. The rearrangement uses TRBV19 and TRBJ2-7; 7 bases align to TRBD1. This CDR3 region has 15 residues. Unmatched junction bases numbered 3, after V lost 1 base and J lost 0 bases. In germline, CDR1 is LNHDA, CDR2 SQIVND (reference sequence). The CDR3 DNA is TGTGCCAGTAGTATAGCGGGGACAGCCTCCTACGAGCAGTACTTC. Amino acid sequence: CASSIAGTASYEQYF.

V and J are TRBV10-2 and TRBJ2-7, with 10 nucleotides matching TRBD2. This CDR3 has 17 amino acids. Trimming at V came to 8 bases and at J to 1 base, leaving 14 bases not matched to a gene. CDR1 is WSHSY and CDR2 is SAAADI in the germline V gene. The CDR3 loop reads CASQRLAGEVLSYEQYF. The CDR3 coding sequence is TGCGCCAGCCAAAGGCTAGCGGGAGAGGTTTTGTCCTACGAGCAGTACTTC.

This sequence joins TRBV5-6 and TRBJ2-6; 10 bases fit TRBD1. The V segment lost 3 bases and the J segment 0 bases; nucleotides outside the gene matches: 0. The CDR3 runs 16 residues. Germline V gene sequence: CDR1 SGHDT, CDR2 YYEEEE. CDR3 residues: CASSWDRGSGANVLTF. The CDR3, as DNA: TGTGCCAGCAGCTGGGACAGGGGCTCTGGGGCCAACGTCCTGACTTTC.

J is TRBJ1-2 and V is TRBV5-1, with a tentative D call TRBD1 (6 bases). With 0 bases removed from V and 4 bases from J, the gap between germline ends came to 10 bases. Germline V gene data show CDR1 as SGHRS and CDR2 as YFSETQ. This CDR3 spans 14 amino acids. Written as DNA, the CDR3 is TGCGCCAGCAGCTTGGGGGACACCCCCTATGGCTACACCTTC. It encodes CASSLGDTPYGYTF.

The rearrangement links TRBV9 to TRBJ2-2; possibly TRBD1 for D (6 bases). CDR1 and CDR2 (germline): SGDLS, YYNGEE. The CDR3 length is 16 residues. Trimming shortened V by 3 bases and J by 1 base, and 13 bases separated the two germline ends. CDR3 sequence: CASSDLTGRNTGELFF. The CDR3 DNA is TGTGCCAGCAGCGATCTGACAGGCAGGAACACCGGGGAGCTGTTTTTT.

The rearrangement links TRBV18 to TRBJ1-1; D call uncertain. Germline loops: CDR1 KGHSH, CDR2 LQKENI. This CDR3 spans 13 amino acids. V dropped 2 bases and J dropped 5 bases, with 9 bases sitting between them. CDR3 bases: TGTGCCAGCTCACCATCGGGAGTTACTGAAGCTTTCTTT. Translation gives CASSPSGVTEAFF. The entire variable domain, with the rest obtained from reference TRBV18 and TRBJ1-1, is as follows: NAGVMQNPRHLVRRRGQEARLRCSPMKGHSHVYWYRQLPEEGLKFMVYLQKENIIDESGMPKERFSAEFPKEGPSILRIQQVVRGDSAAYFCASSPSGVTEAFFGQGTRLTVV.